The entry below gives a single T cell receptor beta chain sequence along with its context. This table comes from immunoSEQ multiplex PCR, and its TCRdb copy is limited to in-frame clones, with some not included. The data show around 430,000 clones, 88% seen once. This specimen belongs to a study of blood T cell repertoires in COVID-19. Looked up from germline, CDR1 is SGHDT and CDR2 is YYEEEE. This CDR3 is 17 amino acids long. V lost 5 bases, J lost 3 bases, and 11 bases stayed unmatched. The chain is built from TRBV5-6 and TRBJ1-2, with 12 nucleotides matching TRBD1. Sequencing used peripheral blood. This TCR derives from a woman between 50 and 59 years old with COVID-19, enrolled during active disease. In DNA form, the CDR3 reads TGTGCCAGCAGGGATACCGGGACAGGGGGCGCGGACTATGGCTACACCTTC. Protein: CASRDTGTGGADYGYTF. Based on the CDR3 plus reference TRBV5-6 and TRBJ1-2, the full variable domain is DAGVTQSPTHLIKTRGQQVTLRCSPKSGHDTVSWYQQALGQGPQFIFQYYEEEERQRGNFPDRFSGHQFPNYSSELNVNALLLGDSALYLCASRDTGTGGADYGYTFGSGTRLTVV.